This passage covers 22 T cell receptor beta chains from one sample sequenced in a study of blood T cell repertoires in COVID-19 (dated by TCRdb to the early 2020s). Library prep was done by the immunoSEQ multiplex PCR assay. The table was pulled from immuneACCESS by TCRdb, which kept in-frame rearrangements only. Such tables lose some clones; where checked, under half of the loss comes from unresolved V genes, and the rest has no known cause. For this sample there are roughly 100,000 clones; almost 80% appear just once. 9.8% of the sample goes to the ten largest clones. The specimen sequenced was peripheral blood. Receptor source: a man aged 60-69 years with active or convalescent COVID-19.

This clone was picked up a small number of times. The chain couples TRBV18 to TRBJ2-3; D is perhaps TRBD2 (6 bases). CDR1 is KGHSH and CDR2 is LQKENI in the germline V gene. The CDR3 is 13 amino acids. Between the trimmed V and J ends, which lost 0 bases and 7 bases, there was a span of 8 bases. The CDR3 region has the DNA TGTGCCAGCTCACCACCCGGGGGAAATACGCAGTATTTT. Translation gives CASSPPGGNTQYF.

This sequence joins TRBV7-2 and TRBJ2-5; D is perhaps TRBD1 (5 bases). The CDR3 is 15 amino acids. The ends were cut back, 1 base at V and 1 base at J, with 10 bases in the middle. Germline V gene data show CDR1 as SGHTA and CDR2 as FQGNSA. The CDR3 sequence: CASSLEGRPQETQYF. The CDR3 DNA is TGTGCCAGCAGCTTAGAGGGGCGGCCCCAAGAGACCCAGTACTTC.

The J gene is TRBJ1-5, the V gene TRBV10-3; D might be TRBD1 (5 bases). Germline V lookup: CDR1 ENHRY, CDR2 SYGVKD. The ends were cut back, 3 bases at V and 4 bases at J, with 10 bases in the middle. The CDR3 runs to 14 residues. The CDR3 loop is CAISDRQGNQPQHF. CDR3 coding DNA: TGTGCCATCAGTGACCGGCAGGGTAATCAGCCCCAGCATTTT.

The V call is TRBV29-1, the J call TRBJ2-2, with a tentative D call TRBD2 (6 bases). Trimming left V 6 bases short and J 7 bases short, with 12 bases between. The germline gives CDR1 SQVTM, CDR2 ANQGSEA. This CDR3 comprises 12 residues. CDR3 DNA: TGCAGCGTAGAGACTAGATTCGGGGAGCTGTTTTTT. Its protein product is CSVETRFGELFF.

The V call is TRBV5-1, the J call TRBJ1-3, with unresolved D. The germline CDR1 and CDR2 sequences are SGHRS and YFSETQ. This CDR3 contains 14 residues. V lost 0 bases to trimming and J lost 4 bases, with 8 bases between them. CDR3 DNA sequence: TGCGCCAGCAGCTTGGGGGCAGAGGGAAACACCATATATTTT. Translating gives CASSLGAEGNTIYF. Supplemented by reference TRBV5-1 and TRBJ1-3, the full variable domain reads KAGVTQTPRYLIKTRGQQVTLSCSPISGHRSVSWYQQTPGQGLQFLFEYFSETQRNKGNFPGRFSGRQFSNSRSEMNVSTLELGDSALYLCASSLGAEGNTIYFGEGSWLTVV.

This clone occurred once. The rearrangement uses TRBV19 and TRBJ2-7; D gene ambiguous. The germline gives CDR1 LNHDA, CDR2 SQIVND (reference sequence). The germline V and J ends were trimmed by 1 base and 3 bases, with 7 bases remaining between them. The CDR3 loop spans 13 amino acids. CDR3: CASSIGNSYEQYF. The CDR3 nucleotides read TGTGCCAGTAGTATAGGGAACAGCTACGAGCAGTACTTC.

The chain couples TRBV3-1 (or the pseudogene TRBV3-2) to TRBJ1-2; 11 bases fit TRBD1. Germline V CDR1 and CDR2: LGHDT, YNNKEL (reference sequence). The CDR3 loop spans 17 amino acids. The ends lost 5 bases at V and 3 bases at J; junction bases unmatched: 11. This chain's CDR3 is CASSSADRGRPHYGYTF. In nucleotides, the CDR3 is TGTGCCAGCAGCTCCGCGGACAGGGGGCGCCCCCACTATGGCTACACCTTC.

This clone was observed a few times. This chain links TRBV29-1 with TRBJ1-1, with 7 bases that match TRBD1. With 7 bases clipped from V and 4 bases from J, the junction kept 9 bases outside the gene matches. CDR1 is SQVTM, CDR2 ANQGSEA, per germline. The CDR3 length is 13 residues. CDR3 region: CSGVRQGRTEAFF. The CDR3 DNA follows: TGCAGCGGGGTAAGACAGGGTCGCACTGAAGCTTTCTTT.

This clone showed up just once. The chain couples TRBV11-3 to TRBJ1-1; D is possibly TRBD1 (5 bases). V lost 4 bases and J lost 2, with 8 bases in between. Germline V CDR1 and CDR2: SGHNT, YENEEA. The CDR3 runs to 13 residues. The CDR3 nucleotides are TGTGCCAGCAGCTCAGGGATTAACACTGAAGCTTTCTTT. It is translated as CASSSGINTEAFF. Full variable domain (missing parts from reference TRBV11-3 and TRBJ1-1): EAGVVQSPRYKIIEKKQPVAFWCNPISGHNTLYWYLQNLGQGPELLIRYENEEAVDDSQLPKDRFSAERLKGVDSTLKIQPAELGDSAVYLCASSSGINTEAFFGQGTRLTVV.

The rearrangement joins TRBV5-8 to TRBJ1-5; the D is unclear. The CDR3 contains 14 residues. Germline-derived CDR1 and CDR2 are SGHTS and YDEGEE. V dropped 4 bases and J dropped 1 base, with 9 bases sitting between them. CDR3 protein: CASSAGSSNQPQHF. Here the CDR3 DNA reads TGTGCCAGCAGCGCCGGGTCAAGCAATCAGCCCCAGCATTTT.

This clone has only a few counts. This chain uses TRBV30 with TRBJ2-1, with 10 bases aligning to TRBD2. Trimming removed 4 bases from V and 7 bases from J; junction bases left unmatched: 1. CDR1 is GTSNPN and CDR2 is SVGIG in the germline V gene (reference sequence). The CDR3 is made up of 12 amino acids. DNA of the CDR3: TGTGCCTGGACTAGCGGGAGTAATGAGCAGTTCTTC. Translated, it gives CAWTSGSNEQFF.

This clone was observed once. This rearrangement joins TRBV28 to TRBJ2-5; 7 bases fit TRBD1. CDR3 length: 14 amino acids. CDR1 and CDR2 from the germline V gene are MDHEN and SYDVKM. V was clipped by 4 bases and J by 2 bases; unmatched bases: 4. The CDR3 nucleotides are TGTGCCAGCAGTTCAGGACAGGCGCAAGAGACCCAGTACTTC. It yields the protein CASSSGQAQETQYF.

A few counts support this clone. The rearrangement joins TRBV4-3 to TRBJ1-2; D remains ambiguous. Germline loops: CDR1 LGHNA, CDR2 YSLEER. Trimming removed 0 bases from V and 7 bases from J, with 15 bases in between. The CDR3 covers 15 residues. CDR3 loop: CASSQDRMGSGGYTF. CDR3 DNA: TGCGCCAGCAGCCAAGATCGAATGGGGAGCGGTGGCTACACCTTC.

CDR3 sequence reads: CASSLVAGYGYTF. CDR3 DNA sequence: TGTGCCAGCAGTTTGGTGGCAGGCTATGGCTACACCTTC. This chain joins TRBV7-6 and TRBJ1-2; no reliable D call. The CDR3 length is 13 residues. With 6 bases removed from V and 4 bases from J, the gap between germline ends came to 12 bases. Per germline, CDR1 SGHVS and CDR2 FNYEAQ.

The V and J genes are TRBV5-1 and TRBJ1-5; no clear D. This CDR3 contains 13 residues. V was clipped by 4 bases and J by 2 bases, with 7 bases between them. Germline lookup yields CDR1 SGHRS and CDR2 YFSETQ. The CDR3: CASSQEGNQPQHF. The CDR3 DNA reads TGCGCCAGCAGCCAAGAGGGCAATCAGCCCCAGCATTTT.

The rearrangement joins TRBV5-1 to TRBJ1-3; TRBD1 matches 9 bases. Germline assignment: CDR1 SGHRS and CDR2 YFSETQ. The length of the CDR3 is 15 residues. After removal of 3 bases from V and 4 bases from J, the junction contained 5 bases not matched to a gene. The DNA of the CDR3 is TGCGCCAGCAGCTGGACAGGGGACTCCGGAAACACCATATATTTT. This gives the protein CASSWTGDSGNTIYF.

The CDR3 DNA sequence: TGTGCCAGCAGTTACGGGCAGTATCGGAATGAGCAGTTCTTC. Translation: CASSYGQYRNEQFF. The rearrangement links TRBV6-6 to TRBJ2-1; D gene unclear. The CDR3 runs 14 residues. The ends were cut back, 2 bases at V and 7 bases at J, with 12 bases in the middle. From germline, CDR1 is MNHNY and CDR2 SVGAGI (reference sequence).

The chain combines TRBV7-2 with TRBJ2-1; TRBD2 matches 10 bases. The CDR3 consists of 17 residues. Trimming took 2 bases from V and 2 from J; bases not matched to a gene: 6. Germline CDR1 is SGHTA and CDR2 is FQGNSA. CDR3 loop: CASSLMASGGTYNEQFF. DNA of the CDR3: TGTGCCAGCAGCTTAATGGCTAGCGGGGGTACCTACAATGAGCAGTTCTTC.

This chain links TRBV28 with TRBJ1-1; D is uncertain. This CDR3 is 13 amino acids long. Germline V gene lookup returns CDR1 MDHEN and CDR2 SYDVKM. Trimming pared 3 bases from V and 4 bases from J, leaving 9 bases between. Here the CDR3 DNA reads TGTGCCAGCAGTTTGGGGAGGGTCACTGAAGCTTTCTTT. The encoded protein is CASSLGRVTEAFF.

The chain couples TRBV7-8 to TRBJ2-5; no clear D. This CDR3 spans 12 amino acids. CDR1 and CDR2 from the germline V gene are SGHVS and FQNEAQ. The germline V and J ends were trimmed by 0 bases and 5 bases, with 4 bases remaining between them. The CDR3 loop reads CASSLAGETQYF. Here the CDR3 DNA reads TGTGCCAGCAGCTTAGCTGGCGAGACCCAGTACTTC.

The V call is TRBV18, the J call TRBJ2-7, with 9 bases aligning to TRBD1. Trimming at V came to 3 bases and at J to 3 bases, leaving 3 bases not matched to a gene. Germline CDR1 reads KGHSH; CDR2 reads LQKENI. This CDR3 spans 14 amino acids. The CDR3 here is CASSPETGGYEQYF. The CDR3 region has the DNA TGTGCCAGCTCACCGGAGACAGGGGGCTACGAGCAGTACTTC.

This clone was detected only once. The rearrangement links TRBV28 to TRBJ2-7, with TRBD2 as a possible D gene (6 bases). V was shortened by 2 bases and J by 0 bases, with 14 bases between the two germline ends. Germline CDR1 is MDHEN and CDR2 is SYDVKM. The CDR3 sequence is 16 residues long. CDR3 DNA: TGTGCCAGCAGTTTACCGGCGGGACTTAACTCCTACGAGCAGTACTTC. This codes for CASSLPAGLNSYEQYF. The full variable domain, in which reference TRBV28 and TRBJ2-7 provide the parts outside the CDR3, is DVKVTQSSRYLVKRTGEKVFLECVQDMDHENMFWYRQDPGLGLRLIYFSYDVKMKEKGDIPEGYSVSREKKERFSLILESASTNQTSMYLCASSLPAGLNSYEQYFGPGTRLTVT.